One sample yielded the 19 T cell receptor beta chains listed below, sequenced in a study of T cells after yellow fever vaccination (dated by TCRdb to between 2019 and 2020). Library preparation employed 5' RACE. The data were produced on an Illumina HiSeq 2500. TCRdb reran the public reads through fastp at Q25 and MiXCR, keeping productive beta chains. Identical CDR3 proteins give one entry, which carries the most common genes and DNA. The sample data list fewer than 650,000 distinct CDR3 sequences, and 20% to 25% of these were observed just once. The ten largest make up around 16% of the sample. Per the publication, the treatment or condition label means: live attenuated yellow fever vaccine strain. The sequencing here drew on PBMCs, taken roughly 20 days after the first yellow fever vaccination. The receptors here all came from a man younger than 35 who received the YFV17D yellow fever vaccine.

In its sample, this clonotype was seen a few times. The chain combines TRBV7-9 with TRBJ2-1; D is unclear. This CDR3 contains 13 residues. Trimming left V 5 bases short and J 6 bases short, with 11 bases between. Per germline, CDR1 SEHNR and CDR2 FQNEAQ (reference sequence). The CDR3: CASSRVGVNEQFF. The CDR3, as DNA: TGTGCCAGCAGCCGCGTGGGCGTCAATGAGCAGTTCTTC. The complete variable domain, with remaining parts taken from reference TRBV7-9 and TRBJ2-1, reads DTGVSQNPRHKITKRGQNVTFRCDPISEHNRLYWYRQTLGQGPEFLTYFQNEAQLEKSRLLSDRFSAERPKGSFSTLEIQRTEQGDSAMYLCASSRVGVNEQFFGPGTRLTVL.

The chain links TRBV28 to TRBJ2-7; 8 bases align to TRBD2. This CDR3 comprises 15 residues. Germline assignment: CDR1 MDHEN and CDR2 SYDVKM. V gave up 4 bases and J gave up 5 bases; unmatched junction bases: 10. This CDR3 reads CASSSPFRGGNEQYF. Written as DNA, the CDR3 is TGTGCCAGCAGTTCTCCGTTTCGGGGGGGCAACGAGCAGTACTTC.

The chain carries TRBV2 and TRBJ2-7; TRBD2 might be the D (7 bases). CDR3 length: 13 amino acids. Per the germline V gene, CDR1 is SNHLY and CDR2 is FYNNEI. V was pared by 7 bases and J by 6 bases, with 16 bases between. CDR3 nucleotides: TGTGCCAGCACCAAATGGGGGGGCCGCGAGCAGTACTTC. Protein product: CASTKWGGREQYF.

This clonotype was counted only a few times. This chain's CDR3 is CASSANQGGYGYTF. The CDR3 DNA is TGTGCCAGCAGTGCCAACCAGGGAGGCTATGGCTACACCTTC. The chain joins TRBV2 to TRBJ1-2; D might be TRBD1 (5 bases). Trimming removed 4 bases at V and 4 bases at J, with 13 bases between. CDR3 length: 14 amino acids. Germline V gene data show CDR1 as SNHLY and CDR2 as FYNNEI.

This sequence joins TRBV5-4 and TRBJ2-1; D uncertain. Germline loops: CDR1 SGHNT, CDR2 YYREEE (reference sequence). The germline V and J ends were trimmed by 3 bases and 7 bases, with 11 bases remaining between them. This CDR3 has 13 residues. For the CDR3, the DNA is TGTGCCAGCAGCTCCGTCACGGTGAATGAGCAGTTCTTC. This gives the protein CASSSVTVNEQFF.

This chain's CDR3 is CASSQDFLGRGYGYTF. DNA for the CDR3: TGCGCCAGCAGCCAAGATTTTTTGGGGCGAGGCTATGGCTACACCTTC. J is TRBJ1-2 and V is TRBV4-3, with a possible D match to TRBD1 (5 bases). Trimming pared 0 bases from V and 4 bases from J, leaving 15 bases between. In germline, CDR1 is LGHNA, CDR2 YSLEER. The length of the CDR3 is 16 residues.

J is TRBJ1-1 and V is TRBV7-9; D might be TRBD1 (5 bases). This CDR3 is built from 14 residues. Trimming removed 3 bases at V and 3 bases at J, with 11 bases between. Germline V CDR1 and CDR2: SEHNR, FQNEAQ (reference sequence). This CDR3 reads CASSLMGLDTEAFF. The CDR3 DNA is TGTGCCAGCAGCTTGATGGGGCTGGACACTGAAGCTTTCTTT.

The chain employs TRBV2 and TRBJ2-7, with D uncertain. Germline CDR1 and CDR2: SNHLY and FYNNEI. The CDR3 is made up of 15 amino acids. Trimming cost V 5 bases and J 3 bases, with 17 bases left between them. In nucleotides, the CDR3 is TGTGCCAGCAGTCCGGAGAGGATACCGATCTACGAGCAGTACTTC. Translation: CASSPERIPIYEQYF.

CDR3 amino acids: CASSPPQGWGKNTIYF. The CDR3 bases are TGTGCCAGCAGCCCCCCCCAGGGGTGGGGAAAAAACACCATATATTTT. This chain uses TRBV7-9 with TRBJ1-3, with D perhaps matching TRBD1 (6 bases). Germline V gives CDR1 SEHNR, CDR2 FQNEAQ (reference sequence). V was cut by 5 bases and J by 6 bases, with 20 bases left in between. This CDR3 region has 16 residues.

This clonotype was observed many times. The chain uses TRBV7-8 and TRBJ2-1, with TRBD1 identical over 8 bases. The CDR3 is made up of 18 amino acids. The V gene's germline CDR1 is SGHVS and CDR2 FQNEAQ. J lost 7 bases, V lost 6 bases, and 20 bases had no gene match. CDR3 in amino acids: CASRQKPQGAPIENEQFF. The CDR3 DNA reads as TGTGCCAGCAGACAAAAGCCCCAGGGGGCACCAATAGAGAATGAGCAGTTCTTC.

The CDR3 region is CASRDRDSYNSPLHF. DNA for the CDR3: TGTGCCAGCAGGGACAGGGATTCCTATAATTCACCCCTCCACTTT. This rearrangement joins TRBV27 to TRBJ1-6; 8 bases fit TRBD1. CDR1 MNHEY and CDR2 SMNVEV come from the germline V gene (reference sequence). The ends lost 6 bases at V and 1 base at J; junction bases unmatched: 2. The CDR3 runs 15 residues.

This clonotype was observed a handful of times. The V gene is TRBV5-4, the J gene TRBJ2-5; 8 bases are a match to TRBD1. The CDR3 contains 14 residues. V was clipped by 4 bases and J by 5 bases; unmatched bases: 7. Germline-derived CDR1 and CDR2 are SGHNT and YYREEE (reference sequence). CDR3 in amino acids: CASSRQGSVETQYF. The CDR3 DNA is TGTGCCAGCAGCAGACAGGGGTCGGTGGAGACCCAGTACTTC.

There are a few counts of this clonotype. The rearrangement joins TRBV5-1 to TRBJ2-7; D might be TRBD2 (5 bases). Germline lookup yields CDR1 SGHRS and CDR2 YFSETQ. The CDR3 spans 13 residues. V was clipped by 1 base and J by 5 bases, with 10 bases between them. CDR3 sequence (DNA): TGCGCCAGCAGCTTGACGGGAAGGGACGAGCAGTACTTC. This encodes CASSLTGRDEQYF.

In this sample, this clonotype turned up a few times. The V call is TRBV6-5, the J call TRBJ2-1; D perhaps matches TRBD1 (6 bases). This CDR3 is built from 12 residues. CDR1 MNHEY and CDR2 SVGAGI come from the germline V gene. The germline V and J ends were trimmed by 6 bases and 10 bases, with 13 bases remaining between them. CDR3 coding DNA: TGTGCCAGCAGGGCTTCCGGGACAGAGCAGTTCTTC. It is translated as CASRASGTEQFF.

In regard to this clonotype: A junction end diverges from the germline sequence, so it may reflect a read error. J is TRBJ1-6 and V is TRBV11-2; D may be TRBD1 (6 bases). In germline, CDR1 is SGHAT, CDR2 FQNNGV. There are 17 residues in the CDR3. CDR3: CASSLVVGGTYNSPVHF. The CDR3 DNA reads as TGTGCCAGCAGCTTAGTGGTAGGGGGAACCTATAATTCACCCGTCCACTTT.

The chain carries TRBV4-2 and TRBJ2-7; TRBD2 matches 7 bases. Germline loops: CDR1 LGHNA, CDR2 YNFKEQ. CDR3 length: 20 amino acids. J lost 2 bases, V lost 1 base, and 20 bases had no gene match. CDR3 bases: TGTGCCAGCAGCCAAGTGCCCCTGGGGAGGGTACAGCTTTCGGCCTACGAGCAGTACTTC. It codes for CASSQVPLGRVQLSAYEQYF.

The chain joins TRBV12-3 or TRBV12-4 to TRBJ2-4, with D perhaps matching TRBD1 (5 bases). Trimming stripped 4 bases from V and 0 bases from J, with 13 bases between. The CDR3 length is 16 residues. CDR3 protein: CASSSDSQIAKNIQYF. The CDR3 DNA reads as TGTGCCAGCAGTTCAGACAGCCAGATAGCCAAAAACATTCAGTACTTC.

V is TRBV7-2 and J is TRBJ2-7; D not resolved. V dropped 5 bases and J dropped 7 bases, with 9 bases sitting between them. Germline CDR1 and CDR2: SGHTA and FQGNSA. CDR3 length equals 11 residues. CDR3 nucleotide sequence: TGTGCCAGCAGCCCCCTCTGGGAGCAGTACTTC. It specifies CASSPLWEQYF.

The sample holds one count of this clonotype. DNA for the CDR3: TGTGCCAGCAGCTGGGTGGGGGGCCTCTCCGAGCAGTACGTC. This encodes CASSWVGGLSEQYV. J is TRBJ2-7 and V is TRBV7-9; D tentatively fits TRBD1 or TRBD2 (6 bases each). The CDR3 contains 14 residues. The germline CDR1 and CDR2 sequences are SEHNR and FQNEAQ (reference sequence). V was cut by 4 bases and J by 6 bases, with 16 bases left in between.